These 20 T cell receptor beta chains originate from one sample sequenced in a study of T cell responses to AZD1222 COVID-19 vaccine. The protocol was immunoSEQ multiplex PCR, while the TCRdb copy is restricted to in-frame clones and leaves out a portion. The sample holds 130,000 or so clones; 94% are singletons and the top ten take 6.6%. The input for sequencing was peripheral blood, taken on day 0 of AZD1222 vaccination. Receptor source: an adult in good health.

J is TRBJ1-2 and V is TRBV7-9; D unresolved. Trimming took off 5 bases at V and 3 bases at J, with 13 bases between the two ends. The CDR3 sequence is 14 residues long. Germline V gene sequence: CDR1 SEHNR, CDR2 FQNEAQ (reference sequence). CDR3 residues: CASSPPLRDYGYTF. The CDR3 DNA reads TGTGCCAGCAGCCCTCCCCTCCGGGACTATGGCTACACCTTC.

This chain links TRBV9 with TRBJ2-1, with TRBD2 matching 12 bases. There are 20 residues in the CDR3. Germline trimming cut 4 bases from V and 8 bases from J; bases unmatched to any gene: 22. Germline V lookup: CDR1 SGDLS, CDR2 YYNGEE. CDR3 bases: TGTGCCAGCAGCACTCGGACTAGCGGGATAAGATATGTTAGGGTGTATGAGCAGTTCTTC. It is translated as CASSTRTSGIRYVRVYEQFF.

The chain has TRBV28 and TRBJ2-1, with D tentatively TRBD2 (5 bases). The CDR3 contains 10 residues. Germline V gives CDR1 MDHEN, CDR2 SYDVKM. The CDR3 sequence is CGVRGNEQFF. CDR3 in DNA: TGTGGTGTTCGGGGCAATGAGCAGTTCTTC. Drawing the rest from reference TRBV28 and TRBJ2-1, the complete variable domain is DVKVTQSSRYLVKRTGEKVFLECVQDMDHENMFWYRQDPGLGLRLIYFSYDVKMKEKGDIPEGYSVSREKKERFSLILESASTNQTSMYLCGVRGNEQFFGPGTRLTVL.

V usage is TRBV27 and J usage is TRBJ2-6; D uncertain. Trimming pared 2 bases from V and 2 bases from J, leaving 1 base between. Germline V gene sequence: CDR1 MNHEY, CDR2 SMNVEV (reference sequence). The CDR3 loop spans 13 amino acids. This chain's CDR3 is CASSLAGANVLTF. In DNA, the CDR3 is TGTGCCAGCAGTTTAGCTGGGGCCAACGTCCTGACTTTC.

The gene calls are TRBV6-2 or TRBV6-3 and TRBJ2-1, with 10 bases aligning to TRBD2. Per germline, CDR1 MNHEY and CDR2 SVGEGT. This CDR3 has 15 amino acids. With V trimmed by 5 bases and J by 7 bases, 8 bases remained unmatched. The CDR3 sequence is CASSSGRAESNEQFF. Here the CDR3 DNA reads TGTGCCAGCAGTAGCGGGAGGGCCGAATCGAATGAGCAGTTCTTC.

CDR3 residues: CASSLVLNTEAFF. The CDR3 nucleotides are TGCGCCAGCAGCTTGGTCTTGAACACTGAAGCTTTCTTT. The chain employs TRBV5-1 and TRBJ1-1; D call uncertain. The V and J ends lost 0 bases and 0 bases respectively, with 3 bases between them. This CDR3 has 13 residues. The germline V gene encodes CDR1 SGHRS and CDR2 YFSETQ.

This chain uses TRBV4-1 with TRBJ2-1; 13 bases agree with TRBD2. This CDR3 region has 15 residues. From germline, CDR1 is MGHRA and CDR2 YSYEKL. V lost 3 bases to trimming and J lost 7 bases; unmatched junction nucleotides: 3. The CDR3: CASSHGTSGKNEQFF. CDR3 bases: TGCGCCAGCAGCCATGGGACTAGCGGGAAGAATGAGCAGTTCTTC.

The chain couples TRBV13 to TRBJ2-3; D is possibly TRBD2 (5 bases). From germline, CDR1 is PRHDT and CDR2 FYEKMQ (reference sequence). The germline V and J ends were trimmed by 5 bases and 1 base, with 10 bases remaining between them. This CDR3 is built from 14 residues. The CDR3 sequence is CASSPDGGTDTQYF. CDR3 nucleotide sequence: TGTGCCAGCAGCCCGGACGGGGGCACAGATACGCAGTATTTT.

The CDR3: CASSLRAGVLQEDTQYF. The CDR3 nucleotides read TGTGCCAGCAGTTTACGAGCGGGAGTATTACAGGAAGATACGCAGTATTTT. This rearrangement joins TRBV28 to TRBJ2-3, with TRBD2 matching over 8 bases. After removal of 2 bases from V and 5 bases from J, the junction contained 12 bases not matched to a gene. The CDR3 length is 17 residues. The germline CDR1 and CDR2 sequences are MDHEN and SYDVKM. The full variable domain, with the rest looked up from reference TRBV28 and TRBJ2-3, is DVKVTQSSRYLVKRTGEKVFLECVQDMDHENMFWYRQDPGLGLRLIYFSYDVKMKEKGDIPEGYSVSREKKERFSLILESASTNQTSMYLCASSLRAGVLQEDTQYFGPGTRLTVL.

This clone occurred a few times. This rearrangement joins TRBV14 to TRBJ2-1; TRBD2 agrees at 7 bases. The CDR3 is 14 amino acids. Per the germline V gene, CDR1 is SGHDN and CDR2 is FVKESK. The V gene end was trimmed by 6 bases and the J gene end by 5 bases; junction bases not matched to a gene: 7. The CDR3 nucleotides are TGTGCCAGCAGTTCACTAGCGTGGAACAATGAGCAGTTCTTC. This translates into CASSSLAWNNEQFF.

The gene calls are TRBV5-5 and TRBJ1-6; maybe TRBD1 (5 bases). V lost 3 bases and J lost 9, with 16 bases in between. Germline assignment: CDR1 SGHKS and CDR2 YYEKEE (reference sequence). This CDR3 spans 15 amino acids. CDR3 region: CASSWGWGEGSPLHF. CDR3 coding DNA: TGTGCCAGCAGCTGGGGCTGGGGTGAGGGTTCACCCCTCCACTTT.

The chain links TRBV7-6 to TRBJ2-2, with D tentatively TRBD1 (6 bases). There are 16 residues in the CDR3. Germline V gives CDR1 SGHVS, CDR2 FNYEAQ. V was cut by 3 bases and J by 4 bases, with 15 bases left in between. Here the CDR3 reads CASSLRRDRSTGELFF. The CDR3 DNA reads TGTGCCAGCAGCTTGAGGAGAGACAGGTCCACCGGGGAGCTGTTTTTT.

V gene TRBV5-8 combines with J gene TRBJ2-1; TRBD2 aligns across 11 bases. Trimming cost V 4 bases and J 7 bases; bases outside gene matches: 16. Germline V CDR1 and CDR2: SGHTS, YDEGEE. There are 18 residues in the CDR3. CDR3 residues: CASSTPIFTSGSLNEQFF. The DNA of the CDR3 is TGTGCCAGCAGCACTCCCATTTTTACTAGCGGGAGTTTAAATGAGCAGTTCTTC.

The chain has TRBV7-9 and TRBJ2-5, with 13 bases identical to TRBD2. V lost 1 base and J lost 1; bases outside the gene matches: 3. CDR1 is SEHNR and CDR2 is FQNEAQ in the germline V gene (reference sequence). The CDR3 length is 17 residues. The CDR3 DNA reads as TGTGCCAGCAGCTTAGGACTAGCGGGAGGTATCCAAGAGACCCAGTACTTC. This translates into CASSLGLAGGIQETQYF.

This chain joins TRBV20-1 and TRBJ1-1; D call uncertain. Germline loops: CDR1 DFQATT, CDR2 SNEGSKA (reference sequence). V dropped 6 bases and J dropped 3 bases, with 8 bases sitting between them. There are 11 residues in the CDR3. For the CDR3, the DNA is TGCAGTGCATGGCAGGACACTGAAGCTTTCTTT. Translation gives CSAWQDTEAFF.

In regard to this clone: Sequence at one end of the junction differs from germline and may be a read error. The J gene is TRBJ2-1, the V gene TRBV7-8, with a possible D match to TRBD1 (5 bases). Germline assignment: CDR1 SGHVS and CDR2 FQNEAQ. The CDR3 has 14 residues. The CDR3 spells CASSKWGSDNEQFF. For the CDR3, the DNA is TGTGCCAGCAGCAAATGGGGCTCCGACAATGAGCAGTTCTTC.

The gene calls are TRBV28 and TRBJ2-5, with D perhaps assigned TRBD1 or TRBD2 (5 bases each). Germline CDR1 reads MDHEN; CDR2 reads SYDVKM. CDR3 length equals 15 residues. Trimming removed 6 bases at V and 4 bases at J, with 18 bases between. The CDR3 bases are TGTGCCAGCAGCCGCCCGGGACGTATAGTAGAGACCCAGTACTTC. Amino acid sequence: CASSRPGRIVETQYF.

This clone was recorded once. This chain links TRBV4-1 with TRBJ1-1; D call uncertain. The CDR3 sequence is 15 residues long. V was trimmed by 7 bases and J by 1 base, leaving 16 bases between them. Per the germline V gene, CDR1 is MGHRA and CDR2 is YSYEKL. The CDR3 reads CASTLNERGNTEAFF. CDR3 nucleotides: TGCGCCAGCACCCTTAATGAGCGGGGGAACACTGAAGCTTTCTTT.

This clone was recorded a few times. The chain combines TRBV2 with TRBJ2-7; D tentatively fits TRBD1 or TRBD2 (5 bases each). Germline V lookup: CDR1 SNHLY, CDR2 FYNNEI. The CDR3 is made up of 13 amino acids. V was trimmed by 1 base and J by 4 bases, leaving 8 bases between them. In nucleotides, the CDR3 is TGTGCCAGCAGTGAAGGAGGGGTTTACGAGCAGTACTTC. Translated: CASSEGGVYEQYF. The full variable domain, its missing parts supplied by reference TRBV2 and TRBJ2-7, is EPEVTQTPSHQVTQMGQEVILRCVPISNHLYFYWYRQILGQKVEFLVSFYNNEISEKSEIFDDQFSVERPDGSNFTLKIRSTKLEDSAMYFCASSEGGVYEQYFGPGTRLTVT.

The chain uses TRBV6-5 and TRBJ2-2; no clear D gene. The CDR3 is 13 residues long. V was trimmed by 6 bases and J by 9 bases, leaving 14 bases between them. CDR1 is MNHEY, CDR2 SVGAGI, per germline. CDR3 DNA sequence: TGTGCCAGCAGCTCAAACTACCAGTGGGAGCTGTTTTTT. Its translation: CASSSNYQWELFF.